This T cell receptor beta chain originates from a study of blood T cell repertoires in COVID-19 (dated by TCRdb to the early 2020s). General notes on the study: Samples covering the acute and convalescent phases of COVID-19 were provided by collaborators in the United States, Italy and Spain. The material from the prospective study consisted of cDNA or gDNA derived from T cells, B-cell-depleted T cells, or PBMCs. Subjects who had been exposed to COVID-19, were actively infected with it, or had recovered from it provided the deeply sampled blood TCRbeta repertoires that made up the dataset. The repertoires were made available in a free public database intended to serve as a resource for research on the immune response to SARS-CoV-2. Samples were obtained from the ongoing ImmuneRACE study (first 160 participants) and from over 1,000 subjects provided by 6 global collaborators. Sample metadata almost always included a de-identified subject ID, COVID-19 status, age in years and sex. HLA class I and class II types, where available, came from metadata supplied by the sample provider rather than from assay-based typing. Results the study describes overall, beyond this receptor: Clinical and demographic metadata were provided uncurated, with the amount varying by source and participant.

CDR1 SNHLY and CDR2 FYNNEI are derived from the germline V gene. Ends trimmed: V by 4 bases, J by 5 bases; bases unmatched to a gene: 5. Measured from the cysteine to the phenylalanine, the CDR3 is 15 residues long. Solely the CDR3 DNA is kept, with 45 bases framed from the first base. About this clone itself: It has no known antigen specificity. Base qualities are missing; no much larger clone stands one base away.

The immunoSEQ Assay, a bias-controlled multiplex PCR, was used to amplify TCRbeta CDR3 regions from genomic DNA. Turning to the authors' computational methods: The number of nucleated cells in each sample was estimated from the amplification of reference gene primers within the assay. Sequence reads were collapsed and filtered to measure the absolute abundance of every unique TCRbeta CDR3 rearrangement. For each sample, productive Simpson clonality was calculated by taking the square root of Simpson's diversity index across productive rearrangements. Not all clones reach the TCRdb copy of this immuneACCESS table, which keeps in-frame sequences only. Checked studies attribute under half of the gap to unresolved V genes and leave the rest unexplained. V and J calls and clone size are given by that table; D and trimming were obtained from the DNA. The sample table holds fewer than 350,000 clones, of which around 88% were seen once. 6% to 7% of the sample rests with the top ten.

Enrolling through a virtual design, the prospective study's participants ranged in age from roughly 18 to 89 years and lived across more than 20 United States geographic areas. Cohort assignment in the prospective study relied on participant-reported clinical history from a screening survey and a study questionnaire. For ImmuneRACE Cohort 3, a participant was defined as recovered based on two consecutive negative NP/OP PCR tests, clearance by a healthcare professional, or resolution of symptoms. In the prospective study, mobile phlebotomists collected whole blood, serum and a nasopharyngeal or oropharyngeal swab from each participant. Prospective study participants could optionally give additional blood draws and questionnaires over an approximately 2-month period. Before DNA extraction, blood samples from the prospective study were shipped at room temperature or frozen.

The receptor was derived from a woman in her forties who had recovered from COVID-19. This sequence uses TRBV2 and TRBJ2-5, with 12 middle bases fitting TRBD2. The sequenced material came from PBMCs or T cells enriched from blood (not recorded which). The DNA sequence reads TGTGCCAGCAGTGCTAGCGGGAGGGCTGGGGAGACCCAGTACTTC. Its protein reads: CASSASGRAGETQYF.